This TCR beta chain was sequenced during a study of T cell responses to AZD1222 COVID-19 vaccine (dated by TCRdb to the early 2020s). Study-wide context: AZD1222 recipients whose second dose came at about 4 weeks and those whose second dose came at about 12 weeks were combined into one group, since spike-specific TCR depth and breadth did not differ between the two schedules. TCR sequencing covered 233 trial participants: about 210 given two doses of AZD1222 and 26 given two doses of MenACWY control vaccine. Enrollment into the trials was organized by age into subgroups of 18-55, 56-69 and 70-plus years, and those subgroups contained roughly 140, 27 and 60 TCR-sequenced participants, respectively. What the study reported, not specific to this receptor: Most participants were white British and females outnumbered males, and the authors suggested that clonal diversity may have been underestimated. Conclusions about previously exposed vaccinees were limited because only six or seven AZD1222 recipients were SARS-CoV-2 seropositive at baseline. Nearly half of unique spike-specific TCRs reportedly recognized epitopes outside regions mutated in the B.1.351 and B.1.1.7 variants. Because no day 14 peak-response samples were available, the repertoires could be characterized only after the peak T cell response. The vaccine-associated CD4 TCRs covered the entire spike protein, and the dominant responses fell in regions 160-218 and 743-854. The 56-69-year group was small, and its depth increase did not reach significance, likely because of low power. A significant rise in spike-specific TCR breadth and depth was observed after two AZD1222 doses relative to day 0 and relative to MenACWY recipients.

V loses 5 bases of germline sequence and J loses 7 bases, and the interval between the two ends is 10 bases. Measured from the cysteine to the phenylalanine, the CDR3 is 12 residues long. Only the CDR3 region is kept as DNA, spanning 36 bases read in frame from base 1. Looking up the germline V gene (reference sequence) yields CDR1 SEHNR and CDR2 FQNEAQ. The CDR3 regions of human TCRbeta chains were analyzed by immunosequencing. Regarding the original processing steps: TCRs in the repertoires were compared against a reference library of SARS-CoV-2-specific TCRs that had been generated with the MIRA antigen-specificity platform. Breadth was defined as the fraction of unique TCRs that were SARS-CoV-2-associated. Depth was defined as the fraction of total T cells that were SARS-CoV-2-associated. Using the MIRA data, each spike-specific TCR was mapped to the spike region that the TCR reacts to and placed in a CD4 or CD8 class. Log10-transformed breadth and depth values were compared by one-way ANOVA with Sidak's multiple comparisons tests. TCRdb provides this immuneACCESS table in a form limited to in-frame rearrangements. Some clones are lacking; in checked studies, under half of them reflect an unresolved V gene, and why the rest are absent is not known. V and J calls and clone size are those listed in that table; D and trimming were worked out from the DNA. The sample records approximately 150,000 clones, 85% to 95% of which are singletons. Of the sample, about 2.8% falls within the top ten clones.

Explained via the paper, the time point label denotes: baseline before first vaccination. Vaccinee samples were obtained from the UK trials COV001 and COV002, which included a single-blind randomized controlled phase 2/3 trial of AZD1222 (ChAdOx1 nCoV-19) in healthy adults. For TCRbeta chain sequencing, PBMC samples from trial participants were taken at day 0 and at day 28 after the second dose. This clone was counted a single time. This receptor's antigen is unknown. Per-base qualities were not stored, and no clone one base away is much larger. Recombination connected TRBV7-9 to TRBJ2-3, with the D gene call left open. This specimen was peripheral blood, taken on day 0 of AZD1222 vaccination. This receptor was obtained from an adult in good health. The CDR3 protein is CASSDQANTQYF. The base sequence is TGTGCCAGCAGCGACCAGGCAAATACGCAGTATTTT.